The 10 T cell receptor beta chains in this list originate from one sample, sequenced in a study of graft-versus-host responses after intestinal transplantation (dated by TCRdb to the early 2020s). Their antigens are not known. The sample's time point, from its label and the paper: cells obtained before transplantation from donor or recipient. The library relied on the immunoSEQ multiplex PCR assay. Entries here come from immuneACCESS through TCRdb and include only in-frame sequences with V and J called. Some clones fail to appear in such tables; in the studies checked, an unresolved V gene covers under half of the shortfall, and the cause of the remainder is unknown. This sample holds around 100,000 clones; just under 95% were observed only once. The ten largest clones represent less than 1.5% of the sample. The sequencing used unstimulated CD8+ T cells sorted from spleen or lymph node cells, collected before transplant. All receptors derive from a human donor who was the organ donor for an intestinal transplant.

This clone was picked up one time. The chain recombines TRBV28 with TRBJ1-5; TRBD1 matches 10 bases. The CDR3 sequence is 16 residues long. V lost 2 bases, J lost 8 bases, and 9 bases stayed unmatched. Germline CDR1 is MDHEN and CDR2 is SYDVKM. The CDR3 here is CASSLGLDRGLEPQHF. CDR3 coding DNA: TGTGCCAGCAGTTTAGGTTTAGACAGGGGGCTGGAGCCCCAGCATTTT.

The J gene is TRBJ2-3, the V gene TRBV6-6, with a weak D call TRBD1 (5 bases). The CDR3 has 16 residues. Trimming took off 0 bases at V and 2 bases at J, with 12 bases between the two ends. Looked up from germline, CDR1 is MNHNY and CDR2 is SVGAGI (reference sequence). The CDR3: CASSYSLADITDTQYF. CDR3 DNA sequence: TGTGCCAGCAGTTACTCTCTGGCGGACATCACAGATACGCAGTATTTT.

This clone has a handful of counts. The chain recombines TRBV6-1 with TRBJ1-3; 7 bases map to TRBD1. This CDR3 is built from 15 residues. Germline V gene sequence: CDR1 MNHNS, CDR2 SASEGT. Trimming removed 2 bases from V and 3 bases from J; junction bases left unmatched: 4. CDR3 in amino acids: CASSEPDRVGNTIYF. The DNA for the CDR3 is TGTGCCAGCAGTGAACCCGACAGGGTTGGAAACACCATATATTTT.

V and J are TRBV6-5 and TRBJ2-7; TRBD1 is a possible D gene (5 bases). The CDR3 totals 10 residues. The germline V gene has CDR1 MNHEY and CDR2 SVGAGI. In DNA, the CDR3 is TGTGCCAGCAGTCACAGGTCCCGGTCTGTC. Its translation is CASSHRSRSV.

This clone was counted a few times. The chain uses TRBV5-6 and TRBJ2-7; the D is unclear. V was cut by 4 bases and J by 0 bases, with 2 bases left in between. Germline V gene sequence: CDR1 SGHDT, CDR2 YYEEEE. The CDR3 sequence is 11 residues long. The CDR3 region is CASSDSYEQYF. CDR3 in DNA: TGTGCCAGCAGCGACTCCTACGAGCAGTACTTC.

This clone was detected only once. Other DNA sequences in the same sample also yield this CDR3. CDR3 in amino acids: CASSLSAGPYEQYF. CDR3 sequence (DNA): TGTGCCAGCAGTTTATCCGCTGGGCCCTACGAGCAGTACTTC. The chain couples TRBV27 to TRBJ2-7; D uncertain. The germline CDR1 and CDR2 sequences are MNHEY and SMNVEV (reference sequence). V dropped 0 bases and J dropped 2 bases, with 8 bases sitting between them. This CDR3 is 14 amino acids long.

The chain employs TRBV7-2 and TRBJ2-1; TRBD2 agrees at 7 bases. Trimming removed 4 bases from V and 0 bases from J; junction bases left unmatched: 6. The CDR3 length is 16 residues. CDR1 and CDR2 (germline): SGHTA, FQGNSA. The CDR3 here is CASSSTSVSSYNEQFF. In DNA form, the CDR3 reads TGTGCCAGCAGCTCCACTAGCGTGAGCTCCTACAATGAGCAGTTCTTC. The full variable domain, in which reference TRBV7-2 and TRBJ2-1 provide the parts outside the CDR3, is GAGVSQSPSNKVTEKGKDVELRCDPISGHTALYWYRQSLGQGLEFLIYFQGNSAPDKSGLPSDRFSAERTGGSVSTLTIQRTQQEDSAVYLCASSSTSVSSYNEQFFGPGTRLTVL.

The rearrangement links TRBV5-4 to TRBJ2-2; D ambiguous. Germline V lookup: CDR1 SGHNT, CDR2 YYREEE (reference sequence). V lost 4 bases and J lost 4, with 8 bases in between. The CDR3 has 13 residues. CDR3 bases: TGTGCCAGCAGCCAGGACCTCACCGGGGAGCTGTTTTTT. It encodes CASSQDLTGELFF.

The V call is TRBV5-6, the J call TRBJ1-1; D perhaps matches TRBD1 (6 bases). Trimming cost V 0 bases and J 2 bases, with 8 bases left between them. The CDR3 runs 14 residues. From germline, CDR1 is SGHDT and CDR2 YYEEEE. DNA for the CDR3: TGTGCCAGCAGCTTGGGGGGGCTTAACACTGAAGCTTTCTTT. Amino acids: CASSLGGLNTEAFF.

Concerning this clone: Different DNA sequences within this sample yield the same CDR3. V gene TRBV27 combines with J gene TRBJ2-1, with unresolved D. Trimming removed 3 bases at V and 0 bases at J, with 6 bases between. CDR3 length: 14 amino acids. CDR1 and CDR2 from the germline V gene are MNHEY and SMNVEV (reference sequence). CDR3: CASSLGSSYNEQFF. As DNA, the CDR3 is TGTGCCAGCAGTTTGGGTAGCTCCTACAATGAGCAGTTCTTC.